This T cell receptor (beta chain) derives from a study of TET2 disruption in CD19-targeted CAR T cells (dated by TCRdb to 2016 to 2019). With respect to the entire study: The number of samples was determined by the original clinical trial design and by which samples were available, and no additional inclusion criteria were applied.

Of note for this clone: No cognate antigen has been identified for it. The CDR3 goes on 3 residues after the read ends, and that part is filled in from the germline J gene.

The CDR3 holds 14 amino acids from the cysteine to the phenylalanine. The DNA has 33 bases, all within the CDR3, and is read from base 1. From the germline V gene, CDR1 is SGHRS and CDR2 is YFSETQ. The junction shows trimming of 4 bases on V and 5 bases on J, plus 16 bases between the germline ends. The sample's treatment or condition, from its label and the paper: autologous CTL019 cells: CD19 CAR with 4-1BB and CD3 zeta domains. TCR zeta and 4-1BB costimulatory signaling domains were built into the CD19 CAR. T cells for CTL019 manufacturing were collected from peripheral blood by leukapheresis. The DNeasy Blood and Tissue Kit was used to extract genomic DNA from pre-infusion T cells, peripheral blood, or sorted post-infusion T cells. TCR beta chain deep sequencing was performed with the immunoSEQ assay. Concerning the study's data processing: Only productive TCR beta rearrangements went into calculating clonotype frequencies. What TCRdb holds here is the immuneACCESS table cut down to in-frame rearrangements. Part of the clones is not present; checked against another copy, under half of the missing clones reflect an unresolved V gene, and the others are unexplained. V, J and clone size are those of that table, while D and trimming were read from the DNA. This sample's records show about 26,000 clones. The top ten clones comprise roughly 1.9% of the sample.

Overall study results and their limits: The conclusions drawn about the patient's CAR T cells were based on extensive analysis of just one subject.

This sequence uses TRBV5-1 and TRBJ2-7, and TRBD1 may be the D gene, going by 6 matching bases. The TCR originated in a man between 65 and 79 years old with chronic lymphocytic leukemia. Sequenced here: CD8- CAR+ T cells sorted from cultured blood T cells, sampled for CD19 CAR T cell therapy. The label giving this sample's cell subset or site can be read as: CD8-negative CAR-positive T cells from the infusion product. The encoded CDR3 is CASSPLQGTHEQYF. The covered CDR3 bases are TGCGCCAGCAGCCCTTTACAGGGCACCCACGAG.